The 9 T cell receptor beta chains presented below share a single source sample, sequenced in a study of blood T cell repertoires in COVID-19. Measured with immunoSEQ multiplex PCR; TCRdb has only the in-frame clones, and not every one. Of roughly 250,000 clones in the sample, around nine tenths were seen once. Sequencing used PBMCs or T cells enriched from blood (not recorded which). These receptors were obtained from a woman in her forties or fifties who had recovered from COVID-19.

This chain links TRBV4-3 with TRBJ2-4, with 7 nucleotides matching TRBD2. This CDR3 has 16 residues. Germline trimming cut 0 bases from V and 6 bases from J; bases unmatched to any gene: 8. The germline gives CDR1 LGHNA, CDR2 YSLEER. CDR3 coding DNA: TGCGCCAGCAGCCAAGATCCGACGGGGACTACAAACATTCAGTACTTC. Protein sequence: CASSQDPTGTTNIQYF.

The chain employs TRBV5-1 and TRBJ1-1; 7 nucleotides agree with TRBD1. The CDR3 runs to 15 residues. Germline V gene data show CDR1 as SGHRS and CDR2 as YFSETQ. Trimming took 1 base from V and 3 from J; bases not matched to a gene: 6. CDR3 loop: CASSLKEQGHTEAFF. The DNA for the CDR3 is TGCGCCAGCAGCTTGAAAGAACAGGGGCACACTGAAGCTTTCTTT.

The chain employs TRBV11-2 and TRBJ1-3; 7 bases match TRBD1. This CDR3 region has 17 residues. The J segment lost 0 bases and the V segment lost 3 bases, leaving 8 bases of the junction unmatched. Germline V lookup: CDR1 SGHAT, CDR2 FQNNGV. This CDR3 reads CASSFPIQGNSGNTIYF. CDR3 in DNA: TGTGCCAGCAGCTTCCCCATACAGGGGAACTCTGGAAACACCATATATTTT. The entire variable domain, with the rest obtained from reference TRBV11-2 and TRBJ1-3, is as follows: EAGVAQSPRYKIIEKRQSVAFWCNPISGHATLYWYQQILGQGPKLLIQFQNNGVVDDSQLPKDRFSAERLKGVDSTLKIQPAKLEDSAVYLCASSFPIQGNSGNTIYFGEGSWLTVV.

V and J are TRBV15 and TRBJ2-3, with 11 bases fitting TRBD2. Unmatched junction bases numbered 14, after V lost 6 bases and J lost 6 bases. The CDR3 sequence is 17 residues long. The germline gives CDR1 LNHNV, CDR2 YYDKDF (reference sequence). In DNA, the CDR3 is TGTGCCACCAGTCCCAATATAGCGGGAGGGCTTTGGGATACGCAGTATTTT. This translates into CATSPNIAGGLWDTQYF.

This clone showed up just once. The CDR3 here is CASSPGAGGGTGELFF. In DNA form, the CDR3 reads TGCGCCAGCAGCCCGGGAGCGGGAGGAGGAACCGGGGAGCTGTTTTTT. V gene TRBV5-1 combines with J gene TRBJ2-2, with 9 nucleotides matching TRBD2. The CDR3 spans 16 residues. CDR1 SGHRS and CDR2 YFSETQ come from the germline V gene. With 4 bases clipped from V and 5 bases from J, the junction kept 9 bases outside the gene matches. Based on the CDR3 plus reference TRBV5-1 and TRBJ2-2, the full variable domain is KAGVTQTPRYLIKTRGQQVTLSCSPISGHRSVSWYQQTPGQGLQFLFEYFSETQRNKGNFPGRFSGRQFSNSRSEMNVSTLELGDSALYLCASSPGAGGGTGELFFGEGSRLTVL.

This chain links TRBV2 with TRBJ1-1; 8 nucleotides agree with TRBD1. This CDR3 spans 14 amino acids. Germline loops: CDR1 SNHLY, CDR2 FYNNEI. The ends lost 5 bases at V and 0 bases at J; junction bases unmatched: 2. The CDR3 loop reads CASSWGQVNTEAFF. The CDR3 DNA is TGTGCCAGCAGTTGGGGACAGGTGAACACTGAAGCTTTCTTT.

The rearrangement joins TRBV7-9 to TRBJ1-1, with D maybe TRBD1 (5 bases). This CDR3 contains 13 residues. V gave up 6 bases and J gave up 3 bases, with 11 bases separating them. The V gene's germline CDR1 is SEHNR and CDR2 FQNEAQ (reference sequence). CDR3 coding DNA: TGTGCCAGCAGATTACAGGTTCACACTGAAGCTTTCTTT. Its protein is CASRLQVHTEAFF.

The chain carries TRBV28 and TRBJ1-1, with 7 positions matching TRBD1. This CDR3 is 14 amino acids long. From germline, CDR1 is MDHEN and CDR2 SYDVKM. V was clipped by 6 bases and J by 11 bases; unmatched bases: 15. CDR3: CASSEDRTGDEAFF. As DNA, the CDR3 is TGTGCCAGCAGCGAGGACAGGACGGGGGATGAGGCTTTCTTT.

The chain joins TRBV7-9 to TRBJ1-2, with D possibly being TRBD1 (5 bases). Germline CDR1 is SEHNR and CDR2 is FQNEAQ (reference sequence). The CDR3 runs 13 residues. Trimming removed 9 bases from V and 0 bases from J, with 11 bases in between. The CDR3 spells CASQTEPNYGYTF. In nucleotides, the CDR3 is TGTGCCAGTCAGACAGAACCTAACTATGGCTACACCTTC.